This entry lists 19 T cell receptor beta chains sequenced from one sample in a study of T-cell reconstitution after alpha-beta-depleted transplantation in children. Library preparation (for TCRbeta) was performed with unique molecular identifiers. TCRdb processed the PCR reads anew with MiXCR; each CDR3 protein has one entry. The table has about 980,000 distinct CDR3 sequences, under 30% seen once. Sequences were derived from PBMCs, mostly from graft donor cells, sampled 360 days after TCRalphabeta/CD19-depleted stem cell transplant. The receptors were sampled from a boy in the first two years of life who had a stem cell transplant for SCID, so the T cells may come from the graft donor.

This rearrangement joins TRBV11-2 to TRBJ2-1, with D maybe TRBD2 (5 bases). V shed 6 bases and J shed 3 bases, with 15 bases lying between them. Germline loops: CDR1 SGHAT, CDR2 FQNNGV. This CDR3 spans 15 amino acids. The CDR3 here is CASSLEVANYNEQFF. The CDR3 coding sequence is TGTGCCAGCAGTCTCGAAGTAGCGAACTACAATGAGCAGTTCTTC.

This clonotype turned up a few times. The chain uses TRBV29-1 and TRBJ2-7; a weak D match, TRBD2 (6 bases). The germline CDR1 and CDR2 sequences are SQVTM and ANQGSEA. The CDR3 extends over 12 amino acids. Trimming took 4 bases from V and 2 from J, leaving 9 bases between them. CDR3 sequence (DNA): TGCAGCGTTGGGACTACTCCCTACGAGCAGTACTTC. Amino acid sequence: CSVGTTPYEQYF.

The rearrangement uses TRBV5-1 and TRBJ2-1; D may be TRBD1 (5 bases). V was trimmed by 4 bases and J by 0 bases, leaving 17 bases between them. Per the germline V gene, CDR1 is SGHRS and CDR2 is YFSETQ. The CDR3 has 17 residues. CDR3 loop: CASSKTTDKFSYNEQFF. The CDR3, as DNA: TGCGCCAGCAGCAAGACGACAGACAAGTTCTCCTACAATGAGCAGTTCTTC.

This clonotype appeared once. V gene TRBV27 combines with J gene TRBJ2-1; a weak D match, TRBD2 (5 bases). The V gene lost 5 bases and the J gene lost 7 bases, with 15 bases spanning the gap. Germline loops: CDR1 MNHEY, CDR2 SMNVEV (reference sequence). This CDR3 is built from 14 residues. The CDR3 sequence is CASSTGSARNEQFF. CDR3 DNA sequence: TGTGCCAGCAGTACGGGATCTGCTCGTAATGAGCAGTTCTTC.

The V call is TRBV29-1, the J call TRBJ1-1; TRBD1 might be the D (5 bases). V shed 7 bases and J shed 0 bases, with 18 bases lying between them. Germline V gene lookup returns CDR1 SQVTM and CDR2 ANQGSEA. This CDR3 is 15 amino acids long. In DNA, the CDR3 is TGCAGCGCTTCAGGAGCCGGGACGGTGAACACTGAAGCTTTCTTT. It codes for CSASGAGTVNTEAFF.

The chain is built from TRBV29-1 and TRBJ2-7; D gene unclear. This CDR3 is built from 14 residues. V was shortened by 5 bases and J by 0 bases, with 14 bases between the two germline ends. Germline CDR1 SQVTM, CDR2 ANQGSEA. As DNA, the CDR3 is TGCAGCGTTTTAGGCGGAAGGAGCTCCTACGAGCAGTACTTC. Amino acid sequence: CSVLGGRSSYEQYF.

This clonotype was counted a few times. The CDR3 sequence is CASSTRGGMLEQFF. The DNA for the CDR3 is TGTGCCAGCAGCACGAGGGGAGGGATGCTTGAGCAGTTCTTC. J is TRBJ2-1 and V is TRBV7-9; 7 nucleotides line up with TRBD2. V lost 5 bases to trimming and J lost 9 bases; unmatched junction nucleotides: 10. The CDR3 runs 14 residues. Germline V gene lookup returns CDR1 SEHNR and CDR2 FQNEAQ (reference sequence).

The chain links TRBV9 to TRBJ1-2, with a tentative D call TRBD1 (6 bases). Looked up from germline, CDR1 is SGDLS and CDR2 is YYNGEE. Trimming left V 7 bases short and J 3 bases short, with 13 bases between. The CDR3 totals 13 residues. The CDR3 here is CASGHGGHYGYTF. As DNA, the CDR3 is TGTGCCAGCGGCCATGGGGGCCACTATGGCTACACCTTC.

The CDR3 here is CSVVLPGRLETQYF. The DNA of the CDR3 is TGCAGCGTCGTACTCCCGGGACGATTAGAGACCCAGTACTTC. The J gene is TRBJ2-5, the V gene TRBV29-1; D possibly uses TRBD1 or TRBD2 (5 bases each). CDR3 size: 14 residues. Trimming cost V 6 bases and J 4 bases, with 18 bases left between them. Germline CDR1 reads SQVTM; CDR2 reads ANQGSEA. Combining the CDR3 with reference TRBV29-1 and TRBJ2-5 gives the whole variable domain SAVISQKPSRDICQRGTSLTIQCQVDSQVTMMFWYRQQPGQSLTLIATANQGSEATYESGFVIDKFPISRPNLTFSTLTVSNMSPEDSSIYLCSVVLPGRLETQYFGPGTRLLVL.

The chain is built from TRBV20-1 and TRBJ2-3; a weak D match, TRBD1 (6 bases). From germline, CDR1 is DFQATT and CDR2 SNEGSKA (reference sequence). The CDR3 runs 14 residues. V lost 3 bases, J lost 3 bases, and 13 bases lay in between. The CDR3 region has the DNA TGCAGTGCTAGGGAAGCACAGGGTACAGATACGCAGTATTTT. It specifies CSAREAQGTDTQYF.

There are a few counts of this clonotype. The rearrangement uses TRBV20-1 and TRBJ2-1; 10 bases fit TRBD2. This CDR3 has 14 amino acids. V lost 7 bases to trimming and J lost 3 bases; unmatched junction nucleotides: 6. The germline V gene encodes CDR1 DFQATT and CDR2 SNEGSKA (reference sequence). As DNA, the CDR3 is TGCAGTGTATTTGGACTAGCGGACTACAATGAGCAGTTCTTC. Residues: CSVFGLADYNEQFF.

CDR3 coding DNA: TGTGCCAGCAGCTCTATCCTTAGCGGGGGGTCGCCAGATACGCAGTATTTT. Protein: CASSSILSGGSPDTQYF. This chain joins TRBV5-5 and TRBJ2-3, with 10 positions matching TRBD2. CDR3 length: 17 residues. CDR1 is SGHKS, CDR2 YYEKEE, per germline (reference sequence). After removal of 3 bases from V and 4 bases from J, the junction contained 11 bases not matched to a gene.

The V gene is TRBV7-6, the J gene TRBJ2-1; 8 nucleotides match TRBD2. The CDR3 is made up of 15 amino acids. The germline V gene encodes CDR1 SGHVS and CDR2 FNYEAQ. Losses at the gene ends were 5 bases for V and 4 bases for J; bases not matched to a gene: 7. CDR3 in amino acids: CASSSGGPAYNEQFF. For the CDR3, the DNA is TGTGCCAGCAGCAGCGGGGGCCCAGCATACAATGAGCAGTTCTTC.

A few counts support this clonotype. The rearrangement links TRBV24-1 to TRBJ2-3; D may be TRBD1 or TRBD2 (5 bases each). With 3 bases removed from V and 3 bases from J, the gap between germline ends came to 12 bases. The CDR3 is made up of 15 amino acids. CDR1 and CDR2 from the germline V gene are KGHDR and SFDVKD. CDR3 nucleotides: TGTGCCACCAGTGATCCGGGGCGAGGGACAGATACGCAGTATTTT. Translation gives CATSDPGRGTDTQYF.

This clonotype was observed a few times. The chain couples TRBV18 to TRBJ2-5; D call uncertain. Trimming pared 3 bases from V and 5 bases from J, leaving 10 bases between. The germline V gene has CDR1 KGHSH and CDR2 LQKENI. The CDR3 has 13 residues. The CDR3 loop reads CASSPRLLETQYF. For the CDR3, the DNA is TGTGCCAGCTCACCGCGTTTACTGGAGACCCAGTACTTC. Full variable domain (rest looked up from reference TRBV18 and TRBJ2-5): NAGVMQNPRHLVRRRGQEARLRCSPMKGHSHVYWYRQLPEEGLKFMVYLQKENIIDESGMPKERFSAEFPKEGPSILRIQQVVRGDSAAYFCASSPRLLETQYFGPGTRLLVL.

The V call is TRBV11-2, the J call TRBJ1-2; 8 bases align to TRBD1. CDR3 length: 14 amino acids. CDR1 and CDR2 from the germline V gene are SGHAT and FQNNGV. J lost 4 bases, V lost 5 bases, and 6 bases had no gene match. The CDR3 DNA sequence: TGTGCCAGCAGCATGGGACAGGAAAGCTATGGCTACACCTTC. Translated: CASSMGQESYGYTF.

This clonotype was picked up a small number of times. V gene TRBV20-1 combines with J gene TRBJ2-5; the D is unclear. This CDR3 has 14 amino acids. Trimming removed 3 bases at V and 2 bases at J, with 13 bases between. CDR1 DFQATT and CDR2 SNEGSKA come from the germline V gene (reference sequence). In DNA, the CDR3 is TGCAGTGCTAGTCCCGACCGTCGACAAGAGACCCAGTACTTC. It is translated as CSASPDRRQETQYF.

V and J are TRBV4-1 and TRBJ1-6, with D tentatively TRBD1 (6 bases). CDR3 size: 15 residues. CDR1 is MGHRA, CDR2 YSYEKL, per germline. Trimming removed 4 bases from V and 13 bases from J, with 20 bases in between. The CDR3 DNA sequence: TGCGCCAGCAGCCCCCCTTTACCAGGGGTCGTCCCCCTCCACTTT. Translating gives CASSPPLPGVVPLHF.

The genes are TRBV7-9 and TRBJ1-2; 7 nucleotides align to TRBD1. Unmatched junction bases numbered 8, after V lost 5 bases and J lost 5 bases. The CDR3 sequence is 14 residues long. In germline, CDR1 is SEHNR, CDR2 FQNEAQ (reference sequence). CDR3: CASSPQTGRYGYTF. CDR3 bases: TGTGCCAGCAGCCCGCAGACAGGGCGGTATGGCTACACCTTC.